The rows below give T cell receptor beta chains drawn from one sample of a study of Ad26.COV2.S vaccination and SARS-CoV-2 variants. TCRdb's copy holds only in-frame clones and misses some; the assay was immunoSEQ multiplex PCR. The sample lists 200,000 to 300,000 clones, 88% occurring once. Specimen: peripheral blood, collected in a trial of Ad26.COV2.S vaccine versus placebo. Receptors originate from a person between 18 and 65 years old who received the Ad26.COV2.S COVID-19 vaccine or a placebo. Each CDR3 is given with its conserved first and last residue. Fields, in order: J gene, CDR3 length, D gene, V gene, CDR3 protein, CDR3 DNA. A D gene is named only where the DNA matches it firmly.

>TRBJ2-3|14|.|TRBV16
CASSQAGSTDTQYF
TGTGCCAGCAGCCAGGCAGGTAGCACAGATACGCAGTATTTT
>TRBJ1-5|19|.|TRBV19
CANCPRDRKGRHSNQPQHF
TGTGCCAATTGCCCCCGGGACCGAAAAGGACGACATAGCAATCAGCCCCAGCATTTT
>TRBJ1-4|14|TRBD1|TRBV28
CASSLTGGGEKLFF
TGTGCCAGCAGTTTAACAGGGGGCGGTGAAAAACTGTTTTTT
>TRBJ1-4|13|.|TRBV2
CASCPDRLEKLFF
TGTGCCAGCTGTCCCGACAGACTCGAAAAACTGTTTTTT
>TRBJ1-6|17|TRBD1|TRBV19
CASSTPDRGLGNSPLHF
TGTGCCAGTAGTACCCCCGACAGGGGGCTAGGGAATTCACCCCTCCACTTT
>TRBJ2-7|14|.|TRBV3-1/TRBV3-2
CASSQDPSSYEQYF
TGTGCCAGCAGCCAAGATCCGTCGAGCTACGAGCAGTACTTC
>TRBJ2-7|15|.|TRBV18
CASSQQGLPPYEQYF
TGTGCCAGCTCACAACAGGGACTCCCCCCCTACGAGCAGTACTTC
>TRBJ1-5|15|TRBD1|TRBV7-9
CASSPQGARYQPQHF
TGTGCCAGCAGCCCACAGGGGGCGCGGTATCAGCCCCAGCATTTT
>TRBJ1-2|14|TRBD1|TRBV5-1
CASSSGQTNYGYTF
TGCGCCAGCAGCTCGGGACAGACTAACTATGGCTACACCTTC
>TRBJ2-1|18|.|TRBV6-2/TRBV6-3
CASSSALILGLPQMGQFF
TGTGCCAGCAGTTCCGCCCTAATCCTTGGACTACCCCAAATGGGGCAGTTCTTC
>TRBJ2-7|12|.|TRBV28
CASSPLVGEQYF
TGTGCCAGCAGCCCCCTAGTCGGCGAGCAGTACTTC